This TCR beta chain was sequenced for a study of T cells of healthy individuals. Sample share makes this clonotype medium-sized. CDR3 size: 15 residues. Looked up from germline, CDR1 is MRHNA and CDR2 is SNTAGT. V shed 0 bases, J shed 1 base, and the junction held 0 bases outside the gene matches. Via MiXCR, TCRdb re-called the 5' RACE reads, giving one row per CDR3 protein. The sample lists about 57,000 distinct CDR3 sequences, 15% to 20% seen once, with about 4.7% in the top ten. The source of this sequence is a human donor in good health. This sequence joins TRBV6-4 and TRBJ2-3, with 8 bases aligning to TRBD2. CDR3 nucleotides: TGTGCCAGCAGTGACTCTAGCGGGGGCACAGATACGCAGTATTTT. It codes for CASSDSSGGTDTQYF.